These 12 T cell receptor beta chains were all obtained from the same sample, sequenced in a study of T cell changes during pregnancy in multiple sclerosis. Measured with immunoSEQ multiplex PCR; TCRdb has only the in-frame clones, and not every one. Counted here are roughly 30,000 clones, about 90% occurring once; the ten biggest clones make up about 0.74%. The specimen was CD4+ T cells from peripheral blood mononuclear cells, collected in the first trimester of pregnancy. Every receptor here comes from a female donor in good health, enrolled as a control in a pregnancy study.

The chain recombines TRBV23-1 with TRBJ1-3, with 9 positions matching TRBD1. TRBV23-1 carries the ORF label, with uncertain function. With V trimmed by 8 bases and J by 0 bases, 11 bases remained unmatched. The CDR3 contains 17 residues. CDR3 amino acids: CASPGQGCEFSGNTIYF. CDR3 nucleotide sequence: TGCGCCAGCCCGGGACAGGGATGTGAATTCTCTGGAAACACCATATATTTT.

This clone was seen just once. The gene calls are TRBV7-2 and TRBJ1-1; 7 bases agree with TRBD1. The CDR3 consists of 17 residues. Trimming at V came to 5 bases and at J to 1 base, leaving 13 bases not matched to a gene. The germline gives CDR1 SGHTA, CDR2 FQGNSA. The CDR3 spells CASSPDRSRTRNTEAFF. The CDR3 DNA reads as TGTGCCAGCAGCCCGGACAGGAGCCGAACCCGGAACACTGAAGCTTTCTTT.

The J gene is TRBJ1-5, the V gene TRBV7-2; 7 bases line up with TRBD1. In germline, CDR1 is SGHTA, CDR2 FQGNSA. With V trimmed by 5 bases and J by 6 bases, 10 bases remained unmatched. The CDR3 extends over 15 amino acids. CDR3 protein: CASSLHQGDTQPQHF. CDR3 nucleotide sequence: TGTGCCAGCAGCCTGCACCAGGGGGATACTCAGCCCCAGCATTTT.

The chain joins TRBV30 to TRBJ1-6; D not resolved. Germline V CDR1 and CDR2: GTSNPN, SVGIG (reference sequence). V was trimmed by 0 bases and J by 4 bases, leaving 7 bases between them. The CDR3 contains 14 residues. The CDR3 DNA sequence: TGTGCCTGGAGTGTAAGCCGGTATAATTCACCCCTCCACTTT. As protein: CAWSVSRYNSPLHF.

V gene TRBV5-6 combines with J gene TRBJ1-2; D remains unclear. Germline V CDR1 and CDR2: SGHDT, YYEEEE. The CDR3 runs 13 residues. Trimming pared 1 base from V and 0 bases from J, leaving 4 bases between. The CDR3 region is CASSLNTNYGYTF. In DNA form, the CDR3 reads TGTGCCAGCAGCTTGAACACTAACTATGGCTACACCTTC.

The chain joins TRBV2 to TRBJ2-3, with D unclear. V shed 8 bases and J shed 6 bases, with 21 bases lying between them. Germline CDR1 is SNHLY and CDR2 is FYNNEI. The CDR3 consists of 15 residues. This chain's CDR3 is CASSSVYGFPDTQYF. CDR3 in DNA: TGTGCCAGCTCATCGGTGTATGGTTTCCCCGATACGCAGTATTTT.

This clone has only a few counts. This sequence joins TRBV6-5 and TRBJ1-2; 9 nucleotides line up with TRBD1. The CDR3 spans 13 residues. V lost 7 bases and J lost 8; bases outside the gene matches: 8. Per the germline V gene, CDR1 is MNHEY and CDR2 is SVGAGI. The DNA for the CDR3 is TGTGCCAGCAAAAGAACAGGGGGCTACGGCTACACCTTC. Its protein is CASKRTGGYGYTF.

This chain uses TRBV7-2 with TRBJ2-1; 8 positions match TRBD2. CDR1 and CDR2 (germline): SGHTA, FQGNSA. This CDR3 has 13 residues. V trimming: 5 bases; J trimming: 10 bases; junction bases outside the gene matches: 7. The CDR3 spells CASSPRTSREQFF. The CDR3 nucleotides are TGTGCCAGCAGCCCACGGACTAGCAGGGAGCAGTTCTTC. The entire variable domain, with the rest obtained from reference TRBV7-2 and TRBJ2-1, is as follows: GAGVSQSPSNKVTEKGKDVELRCDPISGHTALYWYRQSLGQGLEFLIYFQGNSAPDKSGLPSDRFSAERTGGSVSTLTIQRTQQEDSAVYLCASSPRTSREQFFGPGTRLTVL.

CDR3 protein: CASSPGSSPPLHF. The DNA of the CDR3 is TGCGCCAGCAGCCCAGGGTCCTCTCCACCCCTCCACTTT. The chain links TRBV5-1 to TRBJ1-6; tentatively, D is TRBD1 (5 bases). The germline V gene has CDR1 SGHRS and CDR2 YFSETQ. CDR3 size: 13 residues. V was trimmed by 4 bases and J by 11 bases, leaving 13 bases between them.

This clone was picked up a small number of times. The chain links TRBV19 to TRBJ1-1, with no clear D. V lost 6 bases and J 5 bases, leaving 10 bases between the germline ends. CDR3 length equals 12 residues. Germline values: CDR1 LNHDA, CDR2 SQIVND (reference sequence). CDR3 bases: TGTGCCAGTAGGCTGGCGGGGACTGAAGCTTTCTTT. Amino acids: CASRLAGTEAFF.

The J gene is TRBJ2-2, the V gene TRBV14; no definite D call. The V end was cut by 0 bases, the J end by 5 bases, with 19 bases between. Germline V CDR1 and CDR2: SGHDN, FVKESK. The CDR3 runs 18 residues. CDR3 protein: CASSQERLTGLITGELFF. CDR3 DNA: TGTGCCAGCAGCCAAGAGCGGTTAACCGGGTTGATAACCGGGGAGCTGTTTTTT.

The chain joins TRBV2 to TRBJ1-5; D may be TRBD1 (5 bases). CDR3 length equals 14 residues. V lost 6 bases to trimming and J lost 5 bases, with 14 bases between them. CDR1 SNHLY and CDR2 FYNNEI come from the germline V gene. The CDR3 region has the DNA TGTGCCAGCAGGTGGGGGGGTAGAGATCAGCCCCAGCATTTT. This sequence encodes CASRWGGRDQPQHF. Full variable domain (outside the CDR3, taken from reference TRBV2 and TRBJ1-5): EPEVTQTPSHQVTQMGQEVILRCVPISNHLYFYWYRQILGQKVEFLVSFYNNEISEKSEIFDDQFSVERPDGSNFTLKIRSTKLEDSAMYFCASRWGGRDQPQHFGDGTRLSIL.